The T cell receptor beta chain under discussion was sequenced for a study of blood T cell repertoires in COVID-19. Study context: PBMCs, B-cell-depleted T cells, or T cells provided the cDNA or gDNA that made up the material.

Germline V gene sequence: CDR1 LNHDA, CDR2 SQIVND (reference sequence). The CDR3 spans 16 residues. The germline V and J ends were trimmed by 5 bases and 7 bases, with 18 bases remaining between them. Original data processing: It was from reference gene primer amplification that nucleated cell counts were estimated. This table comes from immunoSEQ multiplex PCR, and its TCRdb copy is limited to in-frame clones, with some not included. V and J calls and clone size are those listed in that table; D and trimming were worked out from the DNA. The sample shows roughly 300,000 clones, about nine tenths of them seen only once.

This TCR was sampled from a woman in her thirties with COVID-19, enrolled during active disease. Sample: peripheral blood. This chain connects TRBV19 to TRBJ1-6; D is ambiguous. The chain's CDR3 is CASSQAGGRGNSPLHF. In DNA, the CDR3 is TGTGCCAGTAGTCAGGCGGGCGGACGAGGGAATTCACCCCTCCACTTT.